This T cell receptor beta chain was recorded in a study of cytomegalovirus exposure and HLA in healthy donors. Study-wide results and limits: The authors enumerated 150 to 200 TCR beta chains as linked to cytomegalovirus.

The CDR3 consists of 13 residues. From germline, CDR1 is MNHEY and CDR2 SMNVEV (reference sequence). The ends were cut back, 6 bases at V and 4 bases at J, with 12 bases in the middle. As to this clone: Its antigen is still unknown.

A multiplex PCR was run with 60 Vbeta primers and 13 Jbeta primers. TCRdb keeps only in-frame clones here, not all; method: immunoSEQ multiplex PCR. The sample shows around 150,000 clones, roughly 70% of them seen only once. The sequence derives from a woman aged 25 to 39 in good health and CMV-seronegative. The rearrangement joins TRBV27 to TRBJ1-1, with TRBD1 as a possible D gene (6 bases). Input material: PBMCs. Here the CDR3 DNA reads TGTGCCAGCAGAGCAACAGGGACCACTGAAGCTTTCTTT. Its translation: CASRATGTTEAFF.